This T cell receptor beta chain is from a study of blood T cell repertoires in COVID-19. Overall study context: There were acute and convalescent COVID-19 samples, and they came from the United States, Italy and Spain.

Profiling relied on immunoSEQ multiplex PCR, and the TCRdb table lists in-frame clones only, not all of them. This table holds 60,000 to 75,000 clones, roughly 76% found once. The sequence was obtained from a woman older than 75 with acute or convalescent COVID-19. Sequenced material: peripheral blood.

The DNA of the CDR3 is TGTGCCAGTAGTATAGGGAGATTGACTGAAGCTTTCTTT. Protein: CASSIGRLTEAFF. V and J are TRBV19 and TRBJ1-1; D is uncertain. Per the germline V gene, CDR1 is LNHDA and CDR2 is SQIVND (reference sequence). The CDR3 runs to 13 residues. V lost 1 base and J 5 bases, leaving 8 bases between the germline ends.